These 11 T cell receptor beta chains came from one sample sequenced in a study of cytomegalovirus exposure and HLA in healthy donors. In the PCR, 60 Vbeta and 13 Jbeta primers were used. TCRdb's table, derived via immunoSEQ multiplex PCR, lists solely in-frame clones and lacks some. The sample lists 65,000 to 95,000 clones, around 85% seen once, with roughly an eighth in the top ten. The source material was PBMCs. These receptors all come from a human donor in good health.

V usage is TRBV9 and J usage is TRBJ2-7; 9 nucleotides line up with TRBD2. The CDR3 has 15 amino acids. The trim removed 0 bases at V and 2 bases at J, leaving 3 bases unmatched. The V gene's germline CDR1 is SGDLS and CDR2 YYNGEE. This CDR3 reads CASSVGPSGAYEQYF. The CDR3 coding sequence is TGTGCCAGCAGCGTAGGACCTAGCGGGGCCTACGAGCAGTACTTC.

The DNA for the CDR3 is TGTGCCAGCAGCCCCGGGACAGACGGTCAAGAGACCCAGTACTTC. Translated: CASSPGTDGQETQYF. The chain carries TRBV4-2 and TRBJ2-5; 7 nucleotides align to TRBD1. CDR3 size: 15 residues. From germline, CDR1 is LGHNA and CDR2 YNFKEQ. Trimming removed 4 bases from V and 2 bases from J; junction bases left unmatched: 7.

The J gene is TRBJ1-3, the V gene TRBV10-3; D remains ambiguous. CDR1 and CDR2 (germline): ENHRY, SYGVKD. Trimming left V 0 bases short and J 5 bases short, with 5 bases between. The CDR3 consists of 13 residues. Here the CDR3 reads CAISESERNTIYF. The CDR3 DNA reads TGTGCCATCAGTGAGTCTGAGAGAAACACCATATATTTT.

The chain couples TRBV30 to TRBJ2-1, with 7 bases matching TRBD1. The CDR3 has 13 residues. Trimming at V came to 2 bases and at J to 6 bases, leaving 4 bases not matched to a gene. CDR1 GTSNPN and CDR2 SVGIG come from the germline V gene (reference sequence). CDR3 bases: TGTGCCTGGAGTAGGGGGCCCGGCAATGAGCAGTTCTTC. It translates to CAWSRGPGNEQFF.

There are a few counts of this clone. The chain has TRBV30 and TRBJ2-2, with D unclear. CDR3 length: 13 residues. Per germline, CDR1 GTSNPN and CDR2 SVGIG (reference sequence). Between the trimmed V and J ends, which lost 2 bases and 3 bases, there was a span of 7 bases. Here the CDR3 reads CAWSTSYTGELFF. CDR3 DNA sequence: TGTGCCTGGAGTACTTCCTACACCGGGGAGCTGTTTTTT.

This clone was seen more than once but under ten times. This rearrangement joins TRBV28 to TRBJ2-2; no firm D call. Germline CDR1 reads MDHEN; CDR2 reads SYDVKM. V was trimmed by 2 bases and J by 6 bases, leaving 4 bases between them. The CDR3 is 12 amino acids. This CDR3 reads CASSLRAGELFF. DNA for the CDR3: TGTGCCAGCAGTTTACGTGCCGGGGAGCTGTTTTTT.

This clone was found a few times. CDR3 in amino acids: CASRSFLQGTDEQYF. The CDR3 nucleotides are TGTGCCAGCAGATCATTTCTACAGGGGACAGACGAGCAGTACTTC. The V call is TRBV2, the J call TRBJ2-5; 7 bases align to TRBD1. The J call may be wrong; the DNA end is better matched by TRBJ2-7. The length of the CDR3 is 15 residues. Germline lookup yields CDR1 SNHLY and CDR2 FYNNEI.

This clone came up once. The V gene is TRBV19, the J gene TRBJ1-4; no clear D. There are 14 residues in the CDR3. CDR1 and CDR2 (germline): LNHDA, SQIVND (reference sequence). V lost 6 bases to trimming and J lost 7 bases, with 15 bases between them. The CDR3 DNA is TGTGCCAGTAGCCCTCGTGCCTGGGCTGAAAAACTGTTTTTT. Translated: CASSPRAWAEKLFF.

The V and J genes are TRBV15 and TRBJ1-2; TRBD1 is a possible D gene (6 bases). CDR1 is LNHNV, CDR2 YYDKDF, per germline (reference sequence). V was trimmed by 1 base and J by 8 bases, leaving 8 bases between them. The CDR3 is 12 amino acids. The CDR3 DNA reads as TGTGCCACCAGCAGAGCAACAGGGGGCTACACCTTC. It specifies CATSRATGGYTF.

This clone counts as medium-sized. The genes are TRBV6-5 and TRBJ1-5; D is possibly TRBD1 (5 bases). The CDR3 is made up of 13 amino acids. Germline assignment: CDR1 MNHEY and CDR2 SVGAGI. Trimming left V 2 bases short and J 9 bases short, with 11 bases between. CDR3 protein: CASSYQGGAPQHF. CDR3 sequence (DNA): TGTGCCAGCAGTTACCAGGGTGGGGCGCCCCAGCATTTT.

The chain uses TRBV29-1 and TRBJ2-1; 8 bases map to TRBD2. V lost 7 bases, J lost 0 bases, and 5 bases stayed unmatched. CDR3 length: 14 residues. Germline CDR1 reads SQVTM; CDR2 reads ANQGSEA. The CDR3 sequence: CSGKRGSSYNEQFF. DNA for the CDR3: TGCAGCGGTAAGCGGGGGAGCTCCTACAATGAGCAGTTCTTC.